What follows describes a single T cell receptor (beta chain). This entry comes from a study of blood T cell repertoires in COVID-19. At the level of the study: The United States, Italy and Spain were the sources of the acute and convalescent COVID-19 samples. Sources were T cells, B-cell-depleted T cells, or PBMCs; the material itself was cDNA or gDNA.

Original analysis: Researchers report that nucleated cell counts were estimated from reference gene primer amplification. Assay: immunoSEQ multiplex PCR; the TCRdb copy retains only in-frame clones and omits some. V, J and clone size derive from that table, while D and trimming were established from the DNA sequence. Here the sample spans more than 300,000 clones, approximately 89% being singletons. The CDR3 contains 16 residues. Germline CDR1 is LGHDT and CDR2 is YNNKEL (reference sequence). V shed 8 bases and J 4 bases; nucleotides not matched to a gene: 13. This TCR derives from a young woman who had recovered from COVID-19. The specimen was peripheral blood. The J gene is TRBJ2-1, the V gene TRBV3-1 (or the pseudogene TRBV3-2), with 8 bases fitting TRBD2. CDR3 sequence: CASASPGLGLYNEQFF. For the CDR3, the DNA is TGTGCCAGCGCATCCCCGGGACTAGGACTTTACAATGAGCAGTTCTTC.